These T cell receptor beta chains were read from a single sample in a study of regulatory T cells in long-lasting Graves disease. TCRdb called the multiplex PCR reads again in MiXCR, with one record for every CDR3 protein. Here the sample spans some 470,000 distinct CDR3 sequences, around a fifth being singletons. The sample in question was peripheral blood mononuclear cells (PBMCs), obtained when the disease was refractory, from a patient treated with antithyroid drugs. The receptor set was obtained from a female donor with Graves disease. The CDR3 runs from the conserved cysteine through the conserved F or W. A D gene is named only where the DNA matches it firmly. Clone size, where shown, is once, few, many, or a class for clones that have expanded.

J: TRBJ2-1; D: .; size: .; V: TRBV9; CDR3: CASSARGPEQFF; DNA: TGTGCCAGCAGCGCCAGGGGACCGGAGCAGTTCTTC
J: TRBJ1-2; D: .; size: few; V: TRBV13; CDR3: CASSSFLGQTGGYTF; DNA: TGTGCCAGCAGCTCCTTCCTAGGACAGACGGGAGGCTACACCTTC
J: TRBJ2-7; D: .; size: .; V: TRBV5-8; CDR3: CASQELRGYEQYF; DNA: TGTGCCAGCCAAGAACTCAGGGGATACGAGCAGTACTTC
J: TRBJ1-1; D: TRBD1; size: .; V: TRBV9; CDR3: CASSAGTGANTEAFF; DNA: TGTGCCAGCAGCGCGGGGACAGGGGCGAACACTGAAGCTTTCTTT
J: TRBJ1-3; D: .; size: few; V: TRBV24-1; CDR3: CATSDPQDSGNTIYF; DNA: TGTGCCACCAGTGATCCCCAGGACTCTGGAAACACCATATATTTT
J: TRBJ2-5; D: .; size: many; V: TRBV7-9; CDR3: CASSPRRGPGGETQYF; DNA: TGTGCCAGCAGCCCCCGGCGAGGGCCCGGCGGAGAGACCCAGTACTTC
J: TRBJ1-2; D: .; size: many; V: TRBV6-1; CDR3: CASRTYGQYDYYGYTF; DNA: TGTGCCAGCAGGACATATGGACAGTACGACTACTATGGCTACACCTTC
J: TRBJ2-1; D: .; size: .; V: TRBV7-9; CDR3: CASRGGVLETGYSNEQFF; DNA: TGTGCCAGCAGGGGGGGCGTACTTGAGACAGGTTATTCCAATGAGCAGTTCTTC
J: TRBJ1-1; D: TRBD1; size: .; V: TRBV28; CDR3: CASSFDSGGPDPTEAFF; DNA: TGTGCCAGCAGTTTCGACTCAGGGGGTCCCGACCCCACTGAAGCTTTCTTT
J: TRBJ2-2; D: .; size: few; V: TRBV15; CDR3: CATSRDRGSKDGRELFF; DNA: TGTGCCACCAGCAGAGATAGGGGCTCTAAGGATGGGAGGGAGCTGTTTTTT
J: TRBJ2-1; D: TRBD2; size: .; V: TRBV6-1; CDR3: CASRPAGGNYNEQFF; DNA: TGTGCCAGCCGCCCGGCGGGAGGGAACTACAATGAGCAGTTCTTC
J: TRBJ2-3; D: TRBD2; size: .; V: TRBV6-2/TRBV6-3; CDR3: CASSYSPSGSTDTQYF; DNA: TGTGCCAGCAGTTACTCCCCTAGCGGAAGCACAGATACGCAGTATTTT
J: TRBJ1-2; D: .; size: few; V: TRBV11-3; CDR3: CASSSRRGWAYGYTF; DNA: TGTGCCAGCAGCTCCCGCCGGGGGTGGGCATATGGCTACACCTTC
J: TRBJ2-7; D: .; size: many; V: TRBV6-1; CDR3: CASRVTGSINEQYF; DNA: TGTGCCAGCAGGGTAACCGGGAGTATCAACGAGCAGTACTTC
J: TRBJ1-1; D: .; size: few; V: TRBV7-8; CDR3: CASSLISGGDTEAFF; DNA: TGTGCCAGCAGCTTAATTTCAGGCGGGGACACTGAAGCTTTCTTT
J: TRBJ2-7; D: .; size: .; V: TRBV7-8; CDR3: CASSKNSGTTYEQYF; DNA: TGTGCCAGCAGCAAAAATAGCGGAACAACCTACGAGCAGTACTTC
J: TRBJ1-1; D: .; size: many; V: TRBV5-5; CDR3: CASSLVFPLEGITEAFF; DNA: TGTGCCAGCAGCTTGGTTTTCCCCCTGGAGGGAATCACTGAAGCTTTCTTT
J: TRBJ2-7; D: TRBD1; size: .; V: TRBV27; CDR3: CASSRTGPSLYEQYF; DNA: TGTGCCAGCAGTCGGACAGGGCCAAGTCTCTACGAGCAGTACTTC
J: TRBJ1-2; D: .; size: few; V: TRBV4-1; CDR3: CASSQLFISYGYTF; DNA: TGCGCCAGCAGCCAGTTATTTATTTCCTATGGCTACACCTTC
J: TRBJ2-3; D: .; size: .; V: TRBV2; CDR3: CASREDGKDTQYF; DNA: TGTGCCAGCAGGGAGGATGGTAAAGATACGCAGTATTTT
J: TRBJ2-7; D: .; size: few; V: TRBV9; CDR3: CASSVGFQGLYEQYF; DNA: TGTGCCAGCAGCGTAGGGTTTCAGGGCCTCTACGAGCAGTACTTC
J: TRBJ2-7; D: .; size: .; V: TRBV20-1; CDR3: CSAPREGGEQYF; DNA: TGCAGTGCTCCACGAGAGGGAGGCGAGCAGTACTTC
J: TRBJ1-1; D: .; size: many; V: TRBV6-1; CDR3: CASSTRRNTEAFF; DNA: TGTGCCAGCAGTACGCGGCGGAACACTGAAGCTTTCTTT
J: TRBJ2-1; D: TRBD2; size: .; V: TRBV10-3; CDR3: CAISEELAGGNEQFF; DNA: TGTGCCATCAGTGAAGAACTAGCGGGAGGCAATGAGCAGTTCTTC
J: TRBJ1-2; D: .; size: .; V: TRBV25-1; CDR3: CASDGPYGYTF; DNA: TGTGCCAGCGACGGTCCCTATGGCTACACCTTC
J: TRBJ2-7; D: .; size: many; V: TRBV12-5; CDR3: CASGLPPERYEQYF; DNA: TGTGCTAGTGGTTTGCCTCCCGAGAGGTACGAGCAGTACTTC
J: TRBJ1-6; D: .; size: few; V: TRBV6-2/TRBV6-3; CDR3: CASMDDYPPLHF; DNA: TGTGCCAGCATGGACGACTACCCACCCCTCCACTTT
J: TRBJ1-2; D: .; size: few; V: TRBV14; CDR3: CASSQDWAGAYGYTF; DNA: TGTGCCAGCAGCCAAGATTGGGCAGGGGCATATGGCTACACCTTC
J: TRBJ2-7; D: .; size: many; V: TRBV11-2; CDR3: CASSLEIGRFYEQYF; DNA: TGTGCCAGCAGCTTAGAGATAGGCAGATTTTACGAGCAGTACTTC
J: TRBJ2-3; D: .; size: .; V: TRBV6-1; CDR3: CASSEGPASDSTDTQYF; DNA: TGTGCCAGCAGTGAAGGCCCGGCTAGCGATAGCACAGATACGCAGTATTTT
J: TRBJ2-5; D: .; size: many; V: TRBV29-1; CDR3: CSVDGVGETQYF; DNA: TGCAGCGTTGACGGGGTGGGGGAGACCCAGTACTTC
J: TRBJ1-1; D: .; size: .; V: TRBV20-1; CDR3: CSARFTGIRTEAFF; DNA: TGCAGTGCTCGATTTACAGGGATTAGGACTGAAGCTTTCTTT
J: TRBJ1-1; D: .; size: .; V: TRBV5-6; CDR3: CASSPPGSINTEAFF; DNA: TGTGCCAGCAGCCCGCCAGGATCGATAAACACTGAAGCTTTCTTT
J: TRBJ2-2; D: .; size: .; V: TRBV24-1; CDR3: CATSSGGIMNTGELFF; DNA: TGTGCCACCAGTAGTGGGGGTATAATGAACACCGGGGAGCTGTTTTTT
J: TRBJ1-5; D: .; size: many; V: TRBV6-1; CDR3: CASREDRGRPQHF; DNA: TGTGCCAGCAGGGAGGACCGGGGACGGCCCCAGCATTTT
J: TRBJ2-1; D: .; size: few; V: TRBV28; CDR3: CASSSGGSSYNEQFF; DNA: TGTGCCAGCAGCTCAGGGGGGAGCTCCTACAATGAGCAGTTCTTC
J: TRBJ2-7; D: .; size: .; V: TRBV19; CDR3: CASSMDFYEQYF; DNA: TGTGCCAGTAGTATGGACTTCTACGAGCAGTACTTC
J: TRBJ2-7; D: .; size: few; V: TRBV6-1; CDR3: CASRVEHSYEQYF; DNA: TGTGCCAGCAGGGTAGAACACTCCTACGAGCAGTACTTC
J: TRBJ1-2; D: .; size: many; V: TRBV3-1; CDR3: CASSLGVFGYTF; DNA: TGTGCCAGCAGCCTTGGAGTGTTTGGCTACACCTTC
J: TRBJ2-2; D: .; size: .; V: TRBV7-2; CDR3: CASSPGQLNTGELFF; DNA: TGTGCCAGCAGCCCCGGACAGTTGAACACCGGGGAGCTGTTTTTT
J: TRBJ1-2; D: .; size: many; V: TRBV28; CDR3: CASSFRGEDYGYTF; DNA: TGTGCCAGCAGCTTCCGGGGTGAAGACTATGGCTACACCTTC
J: TRBJ2-1; D: .; size: .; V: TRBV12-3/TRBV12-4; CDR3: CASSFYGLYDSYNEQFF; DNA: TGTGCCAGCAGTTTCTATGGCCTTTATGACTCCTACAATGAGCAGTTCTTC
J: TRBJ1-1; D: .; size: .; V: TRBV19; CDR3: CASSIGYRNTEAFF; DNA: TGTGCCAGTAGTATCGGGTACAGGAACACTGAAGCTTTCTTT
J: TRBJ1-5; D: .; size: many; V: TRBV24-1; CDR3: CATSESTGLGQPQHF; DNA: TGTGCCACCAGTGAGTCTACAGGTCTCGGACAGCCCCAGCATTTT
J: TRBJ2-7; D: .; size: many; V: TRBV12-3/TRBV12-4; CDR3: CASSPRDSEQYF; DNA: TGTGCCAGCAGTCCGCGGGATTCCGAGCAGTACTTC